The rows below give T cell receptor beta chains drawn from one sample of a study of PD-1 blockade in classical Hodgkin lymphoma. Only in-frame clones appear in the TCRdb table, and some are missing; sequencing was by immunoSEQ multiplex PCR. In the table there are roughly 42,000 clones, over 60% of which are singletons. The sequenced sample was peripheral blood mononuclear cells (PBMCs), obtained at baseline. The receptors come from a human donor with classical Hodgkin lymphoma. The conserved cysteine and the conserved F or W are not part of the CDR3 here.

CDR3 | V
ASSLKVAANTGELF | TRBV11-2
ASSLAPGLNQPQH | TRBV7-6
SVDGGAETQY | TRBV29-1
ASSLTGVGTGELF | TRBV2
ASSIAPKETQY | TRBV19
ASRGVVRNTEAF | TRBV4-1
ASSEEGVGFYEQY | TRBV6-1
ASSVTGGSGANVLT | TRBV9
ASSLRLTGDTQY | TRBV5-1
ASSPLGHNSPLH | TRBV28
ASSLYDAETQY | TRBV11-2
ASSLRSSGFIPSGYT | TRBV7-8
ASSTRTNYNEQF | TRBV5-1
ASSLEGWGLETQY | TRBV7-2
ASSLTSGTAVVSEQY | TRBV28
ASSLRQGDAMYEQY | TRBV7-2
SVEADYEQY | TRBV29-1
AGSLGDRGDTEAF | TRBV7-9
ASSLRLGDTQY | TRBV27
ASSYTSNQPQH | TRBV6-6
ASSDLGLGQF | TRBV2
ASRPGQGWVYGYT | TRBV6-5
ASSYGGTGANVLT | TRBV6-6
ASHFGQGLVETQY | TRBV6-5
ASSRPGGNQPQH | TRBV28
ASSPRQGLHEQY | TRBV6-5
ASSFPGRTYGYT | TRBV7-8
ASSDPIGGLKNSPLH | TRBV25-1
ASSLRGAASTDTQY | TRBV7-2
ASSSGVDYGYT | TRBV7-2
ASSVGNTEAF | TRBV6-5
ASSYQDYLPTGELF | TRBV6-5
ASSPPPPDGCT | TRBV18
SVGTGQGTTGANVLT | TRBV29-1